The rows below give T cell receptor beta chains drawn from one sample of a study of cytomegalovirus exposure and HLA in healthy donors. Libraries were prepared by immunoSEQ multiplex PCR; TCRdb keeps only in-frame clonotypes and omits some of them. Of over 100,000 clones in the sample, roughly 60% are singletons; the top ten hold 9% to 10%. Input material: PBMCs. Receptor source: a man aged 35 to 55 in good health and CMV-seropositive. The CDR3 runs from the conserved cysteine through the conserved F or W. The order of the fields is D gene, J gene, clone size, V gene, CDR3 protein, CDR3 DNA. A D gene is named only where the DNA matches it firmly. Expanded clones get a size class; other rows say once, few or many, or leave the size out.

NA	TRBJ1-3	NA	TRBV9	CASSVSGVSGNTIYF	TGTGCCAGCAGCGTCTCAGGGGTGTCTGGAAACACCATATATTTT
NA	TRBJ1-1	NA	TRBV4-1	CASSQVRTLNTEAFF	TGCGCCAGCAGCCAAGTACGCACTCTGAACACTGAAGCTTTCTTT
NA	TRBJ1-1	NA	TRBV7-9	CASSLGMANTEAFF	TGTGCCAGCAGCTTAGGTATGGCTAACACTGAAGCTTTCTTT
NA	TRBJ1-4	NA	TRBV2	CASSELSGVGEKLFF	TGTGCCAGCAGTGAATTGTCAGGGGTAGGCGAAAAACTGTTTTTT
NA	TRBJ2-7	NA	TRBV9	CASSVSPAGESYEQYF	TGTGCCAGCAGCGTAAGCCCAGCGGGCGAGTCCTACGAGCAGTACTTC
NA	TRBJ1-2	NA	TRBV6-4	CASRPRDPGDYGYTF	TGTGCCAGCAGGCCCCGGGATCCTGGGGACTATGGCTACACCTTC
TRBD2	TRBJ2-3	NA	TRBV27	CASSSPAGGSTDTQYF	TGTGCCAGCAGTTCCCCAGCGGGGGGAAGCACAGATACGCAGTATTTT
NA	TRBJ1-2	NA	TRBV7-3	CASSLSGGANYGYTF	TGTGCCAGCAGCTTATCGGGGGGAGCTAACTATGGCTACACCTTC
NA	TRBJ2-1	NA	TRBV4-3	CASSQGPVYNEQFF	TGCGCCAGCAGCCAGGGCCCGGTCTACAATGAGCAGTTCTTC
NA	TRBJ2-7	NA	TRBV25-1	CASTKSQASYEQYF	TGTGCCAGCACTAAAAGCCAGGCCTCCTACGAGCAGTACTTC
NA	TRBJ2-7	NA	TRBV6-5	CASSYSAHEQYF	TGTGCCAGCAGTTACTCGGCCCACGAGCAGTACTTC
TRBD2	TRBJ2-2	once	TRBV5-1	CASSTPGLASGELFF	TGCGCCAGCAGCACACCGGGACTAGCGTCCGGGGAGCTGTTTTTT
NA	TRBJ1-2	NA	TRBV5-1	CASRTGQRIYGYTF	TGCGCCAGCAGAACGGGACAACGAATCTATGGCTACACCTTC
NA	TRBJ2-2	few	TRBV7-2	CASRTHRSTGELFF	TGTGCCAGCAGGACCCACAGGAGCACCGGGGAGCTGTTTTTT
NA	TRBJ2-1	once	TRBV7-9	CASSLVGARGQFF	TGTGCCAGCAGCTTAGTGGGCGCTCGTGGGCAGTTCTTC
TRBD1	TRBJ2-1	NA	TRBV2	CASSVTGQSSYNEQFF	TGTGCCAGCAGTGTAACGGGACAGAGCTCCTACAATGAGCAGTTCTTC
TRBD2	TRBJ2-5	NA	TRBV10-3	CAISVTSGGSRQETQYF	TGTGCCATCAGTGTTACTAGCGGGGGGAGCCGTCAAGAGACCCAGTACTTC
TRBD1	TRBJ2-1	few	TRBV6-5	CASSYAGTGIYNEQFF	TGTGCCAGCAGTTACGCCGGGACAGGGATATACAATGAGCAGTTCTTC
TRBD1	TRBJ2-5	NA	TRBV2	CASLRDSQETQYF	TGTGCCAGCTTACGGGACAGCCAAGAGACCCAGTACTTC
TRBD1	TRBJ2-3	NA	TRBV27	CASSFLGQGATDTQYF	TGTGCCAGCAGTTTCCTCGGACAGGGGGCAACAGATACGCAGTATTTT
NA	TRBJ2-1	NA	TRBV7-2	CASSLARGSNNEQFF	TGTGCCAGCAGCTTAGCGCGAGGGAGTAACAATGAGCAGTTCTTC
NA	TRBJ2-5	NA	TRBV9	CASSVEGGPPQETQYF	TGTGCCAGCAGCGTAGAGGGAGGACCACCCCAAGAGACCCAGTACTTC
NA	TRBJ2-1	NA	TRBV11-2	CASSLVRRVGEQFF	TGTGCCAGCAGCTTAGTTCGGAGGGTTGGCGAGCAGTTCTTC
NA	TRBJ1-4	NA	TRBV10-3	CAISESLGATNEKLFF	TGTGCCATCAGTGAGTCGCTAGGAGCAACTAATGAAAAACTGTTTTTT
NA	TRBJ2-6	NA	TRBV2	CASSEGRGHGANVLTF	TGTGCCAGCAGTGAAGGCAGGGGACATGGGGCCAACGTCCTGACTTTC
NA	TRBJ2-5	few	TRBV6-6	CASSYQGMETQYF	TGTGCCAGCAGTTATCAGGGCATGGAGACCCAGTACTTC
NA	TRBJ2-1	NA	TRBV7-3	CASSPYLRGVYNEQFF	TGTGCCAGCAGCCCGTACCTCAGGGGTGTCTACAATGAGCAGTTCTTC
NA	TRBJ1-1	NA	TRBV28	CASSFGQNTEAFF	TGTGCCAGCAGTTTTGGCCAGAACACTGAAGCTTTCTTT
TRBD1	TRBJ2-7	NA	TRBV6-1	CASNRDRGWGEQYF	TGTGCCAGCAATCGGGACAGGGGTTGGGGGGAGCAGTACTTC